This paragraph reports one T cell receptor (beta chain). Antigen specificity is unknown. The sample is drawn from a study of cytomegalovirus exposure and HLA in healthy donors. The CDR3 contains 12 residues. Germline loops: CDR1 MNHEY, CDR2 SVGAGI. V was shortened by 6 bases and J by 0 bases, with 4 bases between the two germline ends. These donors counted as nominally healthy when sampled, but unrecorded immune exposures were likely. The PCR used 60 Vbeta and 13 Jbeta primers. Sequencing used immunoSEQ multiplex PCR; TCRdb keeps in-frame clones, though not all of them. The repertoire consists of under 200,000 clones, with approximately 70% occurring once and the leading ten covering less than 3.5%. Overall study results and limits: Differences between HLA loci emerged in a later analysis of TCR association rates, with DRB1 most and HLA-C fewest. As a later analysis showed, a missense DCLRE1C variant was linked to trimming of TCR beta V- and J-genes.

The receptor's source is a woman in her forties in good health and CMV-seropositive. The chain links TRBV6-5 to TRBJ2-3, with D unresolved. The sequenced material came from PBMCs. The CDR3 spells CASSFSTDTQYF. The DNA for the CDR3 is TGTGCCAGCAGCTTCAGCACAGATACGCAGTATTTT.